In its sample, the clone carrying this T cell receptor (beta chain) was seen once. The junction differs from germline at one of its ends, possibly a read error. This record comes from a study of blood T cell repertoires in COVID-19. Overall study context: The cDNA or gDNA used as material had been derived from T cells, B-cell-depleted T cells, or PBMCs.

Method: immunoSEQ multiplex PCR; TCRdb's copy keeps in-frame clones and lacks some. Here the sample spans 270,000 or so clones, roughly 85% being singletons. This clonotype was obtained from a woman aged 18-29 years with acute or convalescent COVID-19. The sample was peripheral blood.

Here the CDR3 reads CASIRSGGYRSGQPQHF. CDR3 nucleotide sequence: TGTGCTAGCATCCGAAGTGGGGGGTACAGGTCGGGTCAGCCCCAGCATTTT. The chain recombines TRBV7-7 with TRBJ1-5; a weak D match, TRBD1 (5 bases). The germline V gene encodes CDR1 SSHAT and CDR2 FNYEAQ (reference sequence). The CDR3 sequence is 17 residues long.